The present T cell receptor beta chain was sequenced within a study of blood T cell repertoires in COVID-19. V was clipped by 4 bases and J by 8 bases, with 8 bases between them. Germline CDR1 is LGHDT and CDR2 is YNNKEL (reference sequence). CDR3 length: 12 residues. Only in-frame clones appear in the TCRdb table, and some are missing; sequencing was by immunoSEQ multiplex PCR. The sample has approximately 99,000 clones, 84% seen once. The TCR was taken from a man between 65 and 80 years old with active or convalescent COVID-19. The chain uses TRBV3-1 (or the pseudogene TRBV3-2) and TRBJ1-4; D call uncertain. The sample consisted of peripheral blood. Here the CDR3 DNA reads TGTGCCAGCAGCCTAAGGAGGGAAAAACTGTTTTTT. Translation: CASSLRREKLFF.